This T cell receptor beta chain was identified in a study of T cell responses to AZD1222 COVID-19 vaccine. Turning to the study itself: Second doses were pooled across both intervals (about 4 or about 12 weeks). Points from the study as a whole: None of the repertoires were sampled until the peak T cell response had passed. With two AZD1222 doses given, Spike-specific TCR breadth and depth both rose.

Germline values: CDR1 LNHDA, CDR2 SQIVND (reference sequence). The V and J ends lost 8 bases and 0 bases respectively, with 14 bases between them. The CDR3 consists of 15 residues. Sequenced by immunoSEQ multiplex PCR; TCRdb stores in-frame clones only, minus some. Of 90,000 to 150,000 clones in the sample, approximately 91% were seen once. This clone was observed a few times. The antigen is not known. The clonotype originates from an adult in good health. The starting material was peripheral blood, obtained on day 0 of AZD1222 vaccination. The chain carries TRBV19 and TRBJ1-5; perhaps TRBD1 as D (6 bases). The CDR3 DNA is TGTGCCAGTCTACAGGGAGACTATAGCAATCAGCCCCAGCATTTT. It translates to CASLQGDYSNQPQHF.